This T cell receptor (beta chain) derives from a study of shared clonotypes between healthy human individuals (TCRdb year 2020). Background for the entire study: The cohort included a few men and two women between 18 and 49 years of age. Per donor, three plates each were used for CD4 naive and CD4 memory, two for CD8 naive, and one for CD8 memory. Libraries were prepared and TCR repertoires were sequenced by different laboratories using diverse techniques, in order to increase sequencing depth and limit assay-specific biases. Each donor's leukapheresis produced roughly between about 0.9 and 9.5 billion PBMCs. To estimate repertoire size and how much clonotype sharing occurs between individuals, the study deeply sequenced the blood TCR repertoires of 4 to 6 healthy adults.

Using the deep immunoSEQ assay, multiplex PCR amplified TCR CDR3 regions from genomic DNA. Extracted genomic DNA from each cell subset was spread evenly across all wells of several immunoSEQ 96-well plates, with each plate serving as a replicate. For sorted subsets, each replicate PCR was loaded with approximately 200 ng genomic DNA, equivalent to 30,000 to 35,000 T cell genomes. The purified libraries were quantified using a Qubit 3.0 fluorometer, sized with a Bioanalyzer 2100, and then quantified again using the KAPA Library Quantification kit. Each immunoSEQ 96-well plate was sequenced on its own single-read 150-cycle Illumina NextSeq 550 flow cell. Concerning the study's data processing: Because the immunoSEQ output held only junctional sequences and lacked quality scores, the filtering could not match the filtering applied to full-length reads. Sequences were annotated with PyIR, a Python wrapper for IgBLAST v1.9, using IMGT germline references to assign V/J genes and CDR3. Any read was removed if the V/J assignment was weak (E-value above 1e-6), the CDR3 was missing, or the read contained stop codons, out-of-frame junctions, or ambiguous translated residues. A V3J clonotype was defined by an identical inferred V gene, J gene, and CDR3 amino acid sequence. Percentage overlap between repertoires was calculated by dividing the number of shared unique clonotypes by the size of the smaller repertoire. Three approaches were used to assess repertoire richness: RTK rarefaction, the Chao1 estimator, and Recon v2.1 estimates of unobserved clonotypes. OLGA was used to compute generation probabilities for all TCRbeta clonotypes that the gDNA method yielded from several donors. TCRdb carries this immuneACCESS record with in-frame sequences only. Its versions omit some clonotypes, under half of them owing to an unresolved V gene in the studies checked, with the rest unexplained. The V and J calls and clone size come from that table; D and trimming were worked out from the DNA. A total of a few million clones appear in this sample, just under 95% of them only once. The ten biggest clones cover around 1.8% of the sample.

CD8 naive samples were CD45RO-negative cells positively selected for CCR7, giving a CD45RA+CCR7+ population that excluded TemRA cells. Healthy HIV-negative adults with no recently reported acute infections or vaccinations were included as donors. Every donor was a Caucasian adult living in Nashville, Tennessee, USA. After blood collection by leukapheresis, PBMCs were isolated using Ficoll-Histopaque density gradient centrifugation and then cryopreserved in the vapor phase of liquid nitrogen. Analytical flow cytometry was used to check the purity and quantity of every magnetically sorted T cell population. Each sorted fraction had its genomic DNA isolated and then quantified by UV absorbance on a Nanodrop 2000c. Including the terminal cysteine and phenylalanine, the CDR3 comprises 15 residues. The CDR3 DNA has 45 bases and is translated from base 1. The germline V gene gives CDR1 as SGDLS and CDR2 as YYNGEE. Here V drops 7 bases and J drops 3 bases, and the junction holds 10 bases not matched to any gene.

Comment on this clone: The specificity of this receptor is unknown. There are no base qualities to consult, and no much larger clone falls within one base.

Overall results and qualifications from the work: Because the study included a small number of donors, the genetic and exposure-history diversity represented was limited. Compared with non-shared clonotypes, the clonotypes found in all four sorted-subset donors had higher generation probabilities. Estimated clonotype richness was generally larger for naive than for memory subsets. Pairwise subsampling indicated that sequencing depth was expected to affect the degree of clonotype sharing among donors. Even with the large sequencing depth, rarefaction of the sorted-subset datasets indicated that sequencing was incomplete. Only blood was sampled, and tissue TCR repertoires likely differ from those in blood. Across four donors, about 5.2% of naive CD4, around 3.3% of naive CD8, around 2.5% of memory CD4, and roughly 0.41% of memory CD8 clonotypes were shared.

This TCR was recovered from a man between 18 and 35 years old in good health. Some clones in this sample may be carry-over from other donors' samples. Sequenced material: naive CD8+ T cells from PBMCs. This sample's cell subset or site label indicates: CD45RA+CCR7+. This sequence uses TRBV9 and TRBJ2-3, and 8 junctional nucleotides match TRBD2. The CDR3 in this case is CASSYGGGGTDTQYF. The nucleotide sequence is TGTGCCAGCTCCTACGGGGGGGGAGGTACAGATACGCAGTATTTT.